The rows below give T cell receptor beta chains drawn from one sample of a study of blood T cell repertoires in COVID-19. Using immunoSEQ multiplex PCR, the repertoire was profiled, and TCRdb retains in-frame clones only, with some absent. The sample has hundreds of thousands of clones; 80% are singletons. Material: PBMCs or T cells enriched from blood (not recorded which). Receptors originate from a man younger than 45 with acute COVID-19. Both conserved end residues are part of each CDR3. A D gene is named only where the DNA matches it firmly. The size entry is marked missing in some rows and otherwise reads once, few, many or a size class.

CDR3: CASSQDTSSYNEQFF; DNA: TGTGCCAGCAGCCAGGACACCAGCTCCTACAATGAGCAGTTCTTC; J: TRBJ2-1; size: .; V: TRBV5-5; D: .; length: 15
CDR3: CASSDRVYEQYF; DNA: TGTGCCAGCAGCGACAGGGTCTACGAGCAGTACTTC; J: TRBJ2-7; size: .; V: TRBV5-4; D: TRBD1; length: 12
CDR3: CATSTPIGQGRSGANVLTF; DNA: TGTGCCACTTCGACCCCCATCGGACAGGGTCGTTCTGGGGCCAACGTCCTGACTTTC; J: TRBJ2-6; size: once; V: TRBV10-3; D: TRBD1; length: 19
CDR3: CASLDRVGGYTF; DNA: TGTGCCAGTCTAGACAGGGTAGGTGGCTACACCTTC; J: TRBJ1-2; size: .; V: TRBV9; D: TRBD1; length: 12
CDR3: CSVEDGRSYGYTF; DNA: TGCAGCGTTGAAGATGGTCGGAGCTATGGCTACACCTTC; J: TRBJ1-2; size: once; V: TRBV29-1; D: .; length: 13
CDR3: CATSRTLIPDNYGYTF; DNA: TGTGCCACCAGCAGAACCCTTATCCCAGATAACTATGGCTACACCTTC; J: TRBJ1-2; size: .; V: TRBV15; D: .; length: 16
CDR3: CATSRDLGQGDLNGYTF; DNA: TGTGCCACCAGCAGAGATCTAGGACAGGGGGATTTAAATGGCTACACCTTC; J: TRBJ1-2; size: .; V: TRBV15; D: TRBD1; length: 17
CDR3: CASSLSKGGVETQYF; DNA: TGTGCCAGCAGTTTATCAAAAGGAGGGGTCGAGACCCAGTACTTC; J: TRBJ2-5; size: .; V: TRBV27; D: .; length: 15
CDR3: CASSLRLNEKLFF; DNA: TGTGCCAGCAGCCTTAGACTAAATGAAAAACTGTTTTTT; J: TRBJ1-4; size: few; V: TRBV4-2; D: .; length: 13
CDR3: CASSSDWGHMNTEAFF; DNA: TGTGCCAGCAGTTCCGATTGGGGACACATGAACACTGAAGCTTTCTTT; J: TRBJ1-1; size: .; V: TRBV5-4; D: .; length: 16
CDR3: CASSSLFQGQETQYF; DNA: TGTGCCAGCAGTTCCCTCTTCCAGGGGCAAGAGACCCAGTACTTC; J: TRBJ2-5; size: .; V: TRBV6-5; D: .; length: 15
CDR3: CAWTEQGQTEAFF; DNA: TGTGCCTGGACGGAACAGGGACAAACTGAAGCTTTCTTT; J: TRBJ1-1; size: .; V: TRBV30; D: .; length: 13
CDR3: CASSVMEGGTQYF; DNA: TGTGCCAGCAGCGTTATGGAGGGAGGGACCCAGTACTTC; J: TRBJ2-5; size: .; V: TRBV9; D: .; length: 13
CDR3: CASTRGTVLSGNTIYF; DNA: TGTGCCAGCACCAGGGGCACGGTCCTCTCTGGAAACACCATATATTTT; J: TRBJ1-3; size: few; V: TRBV2; D: .; length: 16
CDR3: CASSLSARGSNQPQHF; DNA: TGTGCCAGCAGTTTATCGGCTCGAGGGAGCAATCAGCCCCAGCATTTT; J: TRBJ1-5; size: few; V: TRBV27; D: .; length: 16
CDR3: CASSDRTGNTEAFF; DNA: TGTGCCAGCAGCGATCGGACGGGAAACACTGAAGCTTTCTTT; J: TRBJ1-1; size: .; V: TRBV7-9; D: .; length: 14
CDR3: CASSNTGTGIGNTIYF; DNA: TGTGCCAGCAGCAACACCGGGACAGGGATAGGAAACACCATATATTTT; J: TRBJ1-3; size: once; V: TRBV5-6; D: TRBD1; length: 16
CDR3: CASSLGLAAAYNEQFF; DNA: TGTGCCAGCAGCCTAGGACTAGCGGCGGCCTACAATGAGCAGTTCTTC; J: TRBJ2-1; size: .; V: TRBV5-6; D: TRBD2; length: 16
CDR3: CASSLAGDYGYTF; DNA: TGTGCCAGCAGCTTAGCAGGGGACTATGGCTACACCTTC; J: TRBJ1-2; size: .; V: TRBV11-2; D: .; length: 13
CDR3: CASSLRSGNTEAFF; DNA: TGTGCCAGCAGCTTAAGATCGGGAAACACTGAAGCTTTCTTT; J: TRBJ1-1; size: .; V: TRBV11-2; D: .; length: 14
CDR3: CASSVSQKTNEKLFF; DNA: TGTGCCAGCAGTGTCTCCCAGAAAACTAATGAAAAACTGTTTTTT; J: TRBJ1-4; size: .; V: TRBV2; D: .; length: 15
CDR3: CASSHGLAGGPQETQYF; DNA: TGCGCCAGCAGCCACGGACTAGCGGGGGGGCCTCAAGAGACCCAGTACTTC; J: TRBJ2-5; size: .; V: TRBV5-1; D: TRBD2; length: 17
CDR3: CATGGGGSNQPQHF; DNA: TGTGCCACGGGGGGGGGAGGAAGCAATCAGCCCCAGCATTTT; J: TRBJ1-5; size: .; V: TRBV28; D: .; length: 14
CDR3: CASSLGTHTEAFF; DNA: TGTGCCAGCAGCTTAGGCACACACACTGAAGCTTTCTTT; J: TRBJ1-1; size: .; V: TRBV7-9; D: .; length: 13
CDR3: CASSAGTGGFGEKLFF; DNA: TGCGCCAGCAGCGCCGGGACAGGGGGCTTTGGTGAAAAACTGTTTTTT; J: TRBJ1-4; size: .; V: TRBV5-1; D: TRBD1; length: 16
CDR3: CASSYAGNQPQHF; DNA: TGTGCCAGCAGTTACGCAGGGAATCAGCCCCAGCATTTT; J: TRBJ1-5; size: .; V: TRBV6-5; D: .; length: 13
CDR3: CASSFLGAVGSPLHF; DNA: TGTGCCAGCAGCTTTCTGGGGGCGGTAGGGTCACCCCTCCACTTT; J: TRBJ1-6; size: .; V: TRBV5-6; D: .; length: 15
CDR3: CASSDGRTKLYEQYF; DNA: TGTGCCAGCAGTGATGGGCGGACAAAACTCTACGAGCAGTACTTC; J: TRBJ2-7; size: .; V: TRBV6-1; D: .; length: 15
CDR3: CAWSHRQMNTEAFF; DNA: TGTGCCTGGAGCCATAGACAGATGAACACTGAAGCTTTCTTT; J: TRBJ1-1; size: .; V: TRBV30; D: .; length: 14
CDR3: CASSQAEGDYGYTF; DNA: TGTGCCAGCAGCCAAGCAGAAGGGGACTATGGCTACACCTTC; J: TRBJ1-2; size: .; V: TRBV2; D: .; length: 14
CDR3: CASSLDRGPDTQYF; DNA: TGTGCCAGCAGCTTGGACAGGGGCCCAGATACGCAGTATTTT; J: TRBJ2-3; size: .; V: TRBV5-5; D: TRBD1; length: 14
CDR3: CASSGQGVEGYTF; DNA: TGTGCCAGTTCGGGACAGGGGGTTGAAGGCTACACCTTC; J: TRBJ1-2; size: .; V: TRBV11-2; D: TRBD1; length: 13
CDR3: CASSPPGWGVQPQHF; DNA: TGTGCCAGCTCACCACCCGGGTGGGGGGTTCAGCCCCAGCATTTT; J: TRBJ1-5; size: few; V: TRBV18; D: .; length: 15
CDR3: CASSERVNYGYTF; DNA: TGTGCCAGCAGTGAGCGAGTAAACTATGGCTACACCTTC; J: TRBJ1-2; size: .; V: TRBV6-1; D: .; length: 13
CDR3: CASSLDLGRVNTEAFF; DNA: TGCGCCAGCAGCTTGGATTTGGGCAGGGTGAACACTGAAGCTTTCTTT; J: TRBJ1-1; size: .; V: TRBV5-1; D: .; length: 16
CDR3: CASSYLPTPQANYGYTF; DNA: TGTGCCAGCAGTTACTTACCGACTCCCCAAGCTAACTATGGCTACACCTTC; J: TRBJ1-2; size: .; V: TRBV6-2/TRBV6-3; D: .; length: 17
CDR3: CASNRQGARIEQYF; DNA: TGTGCCAGCAACCGACAGGGGGCGCGAATCGAGCAGTACTTC; J: TRBJ2-7; size: .; V: TRBV28; D: TRBD1; length: 14
CDR3: CASSPYEGPNYGYTF; DNA: TGTGCCAGCAGCCCATACGAGGGTCCTAACTATGGCTACACCTTC; J: TRBJ1-2; size: .; V: TRBV4-2; D: .; length: 15
CDR3: CASSPPPGDRSSPLHF; DNA: TGTGCCAGCTCACCACCTCCAGGGGACAGGAGTTCACCCCTCCACTTT; J: TRBJ1-6; size: .; V: TRBV18; D: TRBD1; length: 16
CDR3: CSVGTRLAADTQYF; DNA: TGCAGCGTTGGGACAAGACTAGCAGCAGATACGCAGTATTTT; J: TRBJ2-3; size: once; V: TRBV29-1; D: TRBD2; length: 14
CDR3: CSVSGGSGVDEQYF; DNA: TGCAGCGTCTCGGGGGGGTCCGGAGTGGACGAGCAGTACTTC; J: TRBJ2-7; size: .; V: TRBV29-1; D: TRBD2; length: 14
CDR3: CASRSSGGKNEQFF; DNA: TGTGCCAGCAGGTCTAGCGGGGGGAAAAATGAGCAGTTCTTC; J: TRBJ2-1; size: .; V: TRBV7-3; D: TRBD2; length: 14
CDR3: CATKPRTGSTGELFF; DNA: TGTGCCACCAAGCCCCGGACAGGCTCCACCGGGGAGCTGTTTTTT; J: TRBJ2-2; size: .; V: TRBV7-2; D: TRBD1; length: 15
CDR3: CALRGPYYGYTF; DNA: TGTGCCCTAAGGGGTCCCTACTATGGCTACACCTTC; J: TRBJ1-2; size: once; V: TRBV5-4; D: .; length: 12
CDR3: CASSSPGQGITDTQYF; DNA: TGTGCCAGCAGCTCGCCGGGACAGGGAATCACAGATACGCAGTATTTT; J: TRBJ2-3; size: .; V: TRBV5-4; D: TRBD1; length: 16
CDR3: CASSVEHGNEKLFF; DNA: TGTGCCAGCAGCGTAGAGCACGGGAATGAAAAACTGTTTTTT; J: TRBJ1-4; size: few; V: TRBV9; D: .; length: 14
CDR3: CASSTGTGSYNEQFF; DNA: TGTGCCAGCAGTACCGGGACAGGGAGTTACAATGAGCAGTTCTTC; J: TRBJ2-1; size: .; V: TRBV5-4; D: TRBD1; length: 15
CDR3: CASKSAPTALNEKLFF; DNA: TGTGCCAGCAAATCGGCCCCGACAGCACTTAATGAAAAACTGTTTTTT; J: TRBJ1-4; size: .; V: TRBV5-5; D: .; length: 16